This T cell receptor beta chain derives from a study of blood T cell repertoires in COVID-19. Study-level information: Acute and convalescent COVID-19 specimens originated in the United States, Italy and Spain.

Per the original data handling: Amplification of reference gene primers provided the estimated nucleated cell counts. Only in-frame clones appear in the TCRdb table, and some are missing; sequencing was by immunoSEQ multiplex PCR. The V and J calls and clone size are taken from that table; D and trimming were inferred from the DNA. The repertoire holds fewer than 200,000 clones, with 81% as singletons. The sequence derives from a middle-aged woman with COVID-19, enrolled during active disease. What was sequenced was peripheral blood.

CDR3 residues: CASSRRQGETEAFF. The DNA for the CDR3 is TGCGCCAGCAGCCGCCGACAGGGAGAAACTGAAGCTTTCTTT. The J gene is TRBJ1-1, the V gene TRBV4-1, with 7 bases lining up with TRBD1. V gave up 4 bases and J gave up 5 bases; unmatched junction bases: 7. Germline V gene data show CDR1 as MGHRA and CDR2 as YSYEKL. This CDR3 has 14 residues.